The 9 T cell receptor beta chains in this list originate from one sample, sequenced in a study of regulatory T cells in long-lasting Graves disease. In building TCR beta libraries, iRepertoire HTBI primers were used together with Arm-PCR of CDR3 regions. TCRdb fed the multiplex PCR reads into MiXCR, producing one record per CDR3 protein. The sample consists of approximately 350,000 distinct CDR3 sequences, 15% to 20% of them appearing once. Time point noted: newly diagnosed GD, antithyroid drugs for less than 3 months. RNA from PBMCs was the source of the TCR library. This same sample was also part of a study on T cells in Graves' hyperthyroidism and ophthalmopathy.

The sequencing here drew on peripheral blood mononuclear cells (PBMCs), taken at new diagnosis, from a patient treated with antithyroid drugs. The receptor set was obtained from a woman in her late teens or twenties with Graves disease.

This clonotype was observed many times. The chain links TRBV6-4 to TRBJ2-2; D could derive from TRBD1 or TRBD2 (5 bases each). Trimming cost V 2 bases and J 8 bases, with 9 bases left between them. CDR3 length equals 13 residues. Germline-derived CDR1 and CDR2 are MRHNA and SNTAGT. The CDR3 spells CASSDGTSGELFF. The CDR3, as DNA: TGTGCCAGCAGTGACGGGACGTCAGGGGAGCTGTTTTTT.

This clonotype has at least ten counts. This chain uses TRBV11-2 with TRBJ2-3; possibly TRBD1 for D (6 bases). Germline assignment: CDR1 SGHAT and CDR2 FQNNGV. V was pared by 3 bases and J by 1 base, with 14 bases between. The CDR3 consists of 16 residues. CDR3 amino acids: CASSFLLTGGTDTQYF. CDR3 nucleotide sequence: TGTGCCAGCAGCTTCCTACTGACAGGAGGCACAGATACGCAGTATTTT.

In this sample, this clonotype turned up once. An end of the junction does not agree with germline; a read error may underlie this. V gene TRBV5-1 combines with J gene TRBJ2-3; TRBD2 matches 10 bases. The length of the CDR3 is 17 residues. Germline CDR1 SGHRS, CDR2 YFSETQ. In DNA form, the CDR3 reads TGTGCCAGCAGGGCTAGCGGGGGTTACTCTAGCACAGATACGCAGTATTTT. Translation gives CASRASGGYSSTDTQYF.

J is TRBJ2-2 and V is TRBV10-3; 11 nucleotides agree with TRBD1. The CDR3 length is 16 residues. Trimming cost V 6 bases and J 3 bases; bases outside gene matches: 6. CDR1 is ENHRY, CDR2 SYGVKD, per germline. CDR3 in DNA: TGTGCCATCAGGGGGACAGGGGGGGATTACACCGGGGAGCTGTTTTTT. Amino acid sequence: CAIRGTGGDYTGELFF.

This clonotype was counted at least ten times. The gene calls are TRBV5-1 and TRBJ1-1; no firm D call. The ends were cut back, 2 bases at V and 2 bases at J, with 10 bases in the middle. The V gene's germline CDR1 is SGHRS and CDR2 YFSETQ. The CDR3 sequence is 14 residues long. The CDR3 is CASSFQTGNTEAFF. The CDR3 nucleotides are TGCGCCAGCAGCTTCCAGACGGGAAACACTGAAGCTTTCTTT.

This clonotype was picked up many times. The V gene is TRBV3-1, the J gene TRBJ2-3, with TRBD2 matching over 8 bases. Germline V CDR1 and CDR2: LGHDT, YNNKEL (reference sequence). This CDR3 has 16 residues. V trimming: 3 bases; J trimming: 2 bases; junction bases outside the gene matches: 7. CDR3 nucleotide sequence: TGTGCCAGCAGCCATTTAGAGCGGGGGCCCACAGATACGCAGTATTTT. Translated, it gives CASSHLERGPTDTQYF.

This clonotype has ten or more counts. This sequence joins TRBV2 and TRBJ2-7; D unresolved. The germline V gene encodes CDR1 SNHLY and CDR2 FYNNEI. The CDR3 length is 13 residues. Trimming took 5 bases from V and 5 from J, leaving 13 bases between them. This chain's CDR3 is CASSLEGGDEQYF. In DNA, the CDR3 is TGTGCCAGCAGTCTTGAAGGTGGGGACGAGCAGTACTTC.

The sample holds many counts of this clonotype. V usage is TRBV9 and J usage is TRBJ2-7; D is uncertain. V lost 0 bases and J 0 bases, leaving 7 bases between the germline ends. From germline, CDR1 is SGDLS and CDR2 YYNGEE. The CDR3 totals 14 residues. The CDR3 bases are TGTGCCAGCAGCGTAGAGGGCAGCTCCTACGAGCAGTACTTC. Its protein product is CASSVEGSSYEQYF.

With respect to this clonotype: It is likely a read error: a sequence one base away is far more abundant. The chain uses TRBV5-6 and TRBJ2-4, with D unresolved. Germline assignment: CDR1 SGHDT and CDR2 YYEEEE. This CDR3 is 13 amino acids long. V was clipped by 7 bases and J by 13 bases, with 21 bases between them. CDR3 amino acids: CASGTVSYNEQYF. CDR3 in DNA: TGTGCCAGCGGAACCGTTTCCTACAATGAGCAGTACTTC.